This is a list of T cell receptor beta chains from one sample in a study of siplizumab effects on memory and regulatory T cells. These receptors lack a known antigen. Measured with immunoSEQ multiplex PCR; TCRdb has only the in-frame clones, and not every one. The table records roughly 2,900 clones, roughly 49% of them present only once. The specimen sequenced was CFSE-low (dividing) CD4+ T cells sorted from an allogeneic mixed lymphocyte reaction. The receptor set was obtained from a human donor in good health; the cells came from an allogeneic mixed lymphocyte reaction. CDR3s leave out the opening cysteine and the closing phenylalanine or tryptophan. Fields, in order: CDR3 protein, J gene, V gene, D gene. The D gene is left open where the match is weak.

ASSFQAGEGTQY TRBJ2-5 TRBV7-2 TRBD2
ASSLGTGGDEKLF TRBJ1-4 TRBV5-4 .
ASSRGGDTDTQY TRBJ2-3 TRBV7-9 .
ASSKGTGGTEAF TRBJ1-1 TRBV5-1 TRBD1
ATSTPRSSYNEQF TRBJ2-1 TRBV5-4 .
ASSSSSGSWDTQY TRBJ2-3 TRBV5-6 TRBD2
AWTRLGTNTGELF TRBJ2-2 TRBV30 .
ASSVDWRSQPQH TRBJ1-5 TRBV9 .
ASGQQGTTEAF TRBJ1-1 TRBV7-9 .
ASSGQQNTEAF TRBJ1-1 TRBV18 .
ASSHGQGYGYT TRBJ1-2 TRBV6-5 TRBD1
ASSFPGTGNTIY TRBJ1-3 TRBV7-9 .
ASSLAWLSLDQPQH TRBJ1-5 TRBV4-1 .
ATSRDTGDTQY TRBJ2-3 TRBV15 .